Described below is a single T cell receptor beta chain sequence and its context. The antigen it recognizes is unknown. Base qualities are not at hand, and no much larger clone is one base apart. This sample was taken from a study of blood T cell repertoires in COVID-19 (dated by TCRdb to about 2020). Regarding the research as a whole: The collaborator samples originated in the United States, Italy and Spain and spanned the acute and convalescent phases of COVID-19. The material from the prospective study consisted of cDNA or gDNA derived from T cells, B-cell-depleted T cells, or PBMCs. The dataset comprised deeply sampled blood TCRbeta repertoires from subjects exposed to, actively infected with, or recovered from COVID-19. A freely available public database, intended as a resource for researchers studying the immune response to SARS-CoV-2, is where the repertoires were released. The samples were drawn from the first 160 participants of the ongoing ImmuneRACE study and from 1,200 or so subjects provided by 6 global collaborators. The sample metadata nearly always contained a de-identified subject ID, COVID-19 status, age in years and sex. Where available, HLA class I and class II types were taken from metadata supplied by the sample provider and were not determined by assay-based typing. Overall results and qualifications from the work: The quantity of clinical and demographic metadata differed by source and by participant and was supplied without curation.

TCRbeta CDR3 regions were amplified from genomic DNA by means of the immunoSEQ Assay, a bias-controlled multiplex PCR. As for how the authors treated the data: Nucleated cell counts per sample were estimated from amplification of reference gene primers within the assay. To quantify the absolute abundance of each unique TCRbeta CDR3 rearrangement, sequence reads were collapsed and filtered. Productive Simpson clonality was computed per sample as the square root of Simpson's diversity index over productive rearrangements. The table was pulled from immuneACCESS by TCRdb, which kept in-frame rearrangements only. Such tables lose some clones; where checked, under half of the loss comes from unresolved V genes, and the rest has no known cause. V and J calls and clone size are as listed in that table; D and trimming were resolved from the DNA. The sample has about 160,000 clones on record, about four fifths of them singletons. The ten largest make up approximately 7.7% of the sample.

At one collaborating source in Seattle, patients were enrolled during active infection and were followed longitudinally through the course of disease. Whole blood was collected in K2EDTA tubes by collaborating institutions according to the institutions' own protocols. For TCRbeta analysis, collaborators shipped samples as frozen whole blood, isolated PBMCs, or DNA extracted from either of those sample types. Taken from the germline V gene, the CDR1 and CDR2 loops are SGHDT and YYEEEE. Cut back by 0 bases and 7 bases, the V and J ends lie 7 bases apart. Taken from cysteine to phenylalanine, the CDR3 has 12 residues. Only the CDR3 portion is preserved as DNA: 36 bases, with reading frame beginning at the first base.

The sequence is built from TRBV5-6 and TRBJ1-1; no D gene is confidently identified. The sequence came from a woman between 55 and 75 years old with COVID-19, enrolled during active disease. The sequencing input was peripheral blood. CDR3 sequence: CASSLEAGEAFF. The nucleotide sequence is TGTGCCAGCAGCTTGGAGGCAGGTGAAGCTTTCTTT. This CDR3, with the reference TRBV5-6 and TRBJ1-1 proteins standing in past its ends, gives the full variable domain DAGVTQSPTHLIKTRGQQVTLRCSPKSGHDTVSWYQQALGQGPQFIFQYYEEEERQRGNFPDRFSGHQFPNYSSELNVNALLLGDSALYLCASSLEAGEAFFGQGTRLTVV.